This section outlines one T cell receptor beta chain sequence together with its context. It has no known antigen specificity. Base-call qualities are not available, and no considerably larger clone is one nucleotide away. This specimen belongs to a study of tumor-infiltrating lymphocytes in localized non-small cell lung cancer (dated by TCRdb to 2020 to 2023). Context from the whole study: The cohort covered several histologies, both smokers and never-smokers, and patients whose samples were collected after neoadjuvant chemotherapy. TCR sequencing was one of several integrated assays, alongside flow cytometry, multiplex immunofluorescence, RNA-seq, exome sequencing and proteomics, applied to the same patients. Each patient contributed resected tumor tissue and uninvolved lung tissue from the same patient, described as non-adjacent to the tumor. A total of more than 50 patients were part of the paired comparison of immunoSEQ T-cell fraction between tumor and uninvolved lung. In total, the ICON cohort was made up of about 150 surgical patients who had localized non-small cell lung cancer and whose tumors were resected. Beyond this particular receptor, the publication reports: Because different assays used different pieces of the same tissue, intratumor heterogeneity could not be separated from technical variation. TCRbeta sequencing supported higher T cell infiltration in tumors than in uninvolved lung tissue, consistent with immunofluorescence CD3 counts. Assay coverage differed among patients according to how much tissue was available, so only a subset of the cohort had TCR sequencing. The TCR-derived T-cell fraction showed no difference between the flow cytometry-defined immunotypes IM1 (good prognosis) and IM2 (poor prognosis).

Enrollment in ICON was initiated in 2016, and the last patient was enrolled in September 2018. A subcohort of approximately 80 patients provided fresh tumor and matched uninvolved tissue for in-depth immune analyses, with TCR sequencing among those analyses. No cell sorting was done, and TCR sequencing was instead run on DNA isolated from bulk tissue. The T-cell fraction in tumor and uninvolved lung tissue was obtained from TCR sequencing using the immunoSEQ assay. The authors' pipeline ran thus. In the survival analysis, patients were divided into a high T-cell fraction group (upper tertile) and a low T-cell fraction group (lower two tertiles), and the two groups were compared using a log-rank test. A signed-rank test was used to test paired tumor versus uninvolved lung differences in T-cell fraction. TCRdb stores this immuneACCESS table with in-frame sequences only. Part of the clones is absent; in the studies checked, under half of the shortfall reflects unresolved V genes, and no reason is known for the rest. The V and J calls and clone size are taken from that table; D and trimming were inferred from the DNA. This sample holds 3,900 or so clones; more than 65% were observed only once. Approximately 9.6% of the sample goes to the ten largest clones.

V and J are truncated by 6 bases and 6 bases respectively, leaving an intervening sequence of 11 bases. From the cysteine up to the phenylalanine, the CDR3 has a length of 12 residues. Just the 36-base CDR3 DNA is kept, in frame starting at base 1. CDR1 and CDR2 are drawn from the germline V gene: SNHLY, FYNNEI. Sequenced sample: uninvolved lung tissue not adjacent to the tumor. The chain is encoded by TRBV2 joined to TRBJ1-1, with TRBD1 as a weak D call on 6 bases. The sequence came from a human donor with non-small cell lung cancer. The nucleotide sequence reads as follows: TGTGCCAGCAGGGGGACACTTTCTGAAGCTTTCTTT. Its protein product is CASRGTLSEAFF.